This T cell receptor beta chain was obtained from a study of CXCR3-negative and CXCR3-positive naive CD8 T cells. Germline V gene lookup returns CDR1 SGHNT and CDR2 YYREEE (reference sequence). CDR3 length: 15 amino acids. Every subset of CD8+ T cells was sorted in triplicate at roughly 300,000 cells each. 5' RACE with UMI labels generated the TRB cDNA libraries. TCRdb reprocessed the 5' RACE reads, keeping one entry per CDR3 protein, no DNA. This sample contains tens of thousands of distinct CDR3 sequences. The chain carries TRBV5-4 and TRBJ2-3. Sequencing input: naive CXCR3- CD8+ T cells from blood. The subset was: CD45RO-CCR7+CD27+CD95- naive CD8+ T cells lacking CXCR3 (TNR3-). The sequence was obtained from a human donor in good health. Some clones in this sample may be carry-over from other donors' samples. CDR3 in amino acids: CASSLPLALGDTQYF.